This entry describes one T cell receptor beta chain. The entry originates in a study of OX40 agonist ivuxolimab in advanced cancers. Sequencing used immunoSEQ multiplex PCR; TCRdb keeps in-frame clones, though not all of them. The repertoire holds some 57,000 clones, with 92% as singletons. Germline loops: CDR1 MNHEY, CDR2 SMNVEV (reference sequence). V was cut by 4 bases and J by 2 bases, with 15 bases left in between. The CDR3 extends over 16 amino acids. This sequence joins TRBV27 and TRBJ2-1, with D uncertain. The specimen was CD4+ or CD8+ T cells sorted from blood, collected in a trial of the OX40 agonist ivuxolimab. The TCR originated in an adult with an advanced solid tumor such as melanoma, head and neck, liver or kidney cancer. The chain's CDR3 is CASSSYPATAYNEQFF. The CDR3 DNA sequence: TGTGCCAGCAGTTCCTATCCCGCCACGGCCTACAATGAGCAGTTCTTC.